In this sample, the clone carrying this T cell receptor (beta chain) turned up once. With a J-beta primer mix and a sample-barcoded 5' primer, a second PCR ran about 7 to 12 cycles. TCRdb processed the 5' RACE reads anew with MiXCR; each CDR3 protein has one entry. This repertoire shows 1,800,000 or so distinct CDR3 sequences, 35% to 50% found once; its top ten account for 23%. The source of the sample is a study of blood T cells in healthy people across ages. Germline V CDR1 and CDR2: SQVTM, ANQGSEA. After removal of 2 bases from V and 7 bases from J, the junction contained 7 bases not matched to a gene. The CDR3 is made up of 13 amino acids.

This sequence joins TRBV29-1 and TRBJ2-5; 7 bases map to TRBD2. The source is a human donor in good health. Sequenced: blood. The CDR3 DNA reads as TGCAGCGTTGAACCCAGGGAGGGTAGGACCCAGTACTTC. This gives the protein CSVEPREGRTQYF.